Only one count was recorded for the clone carrying this TCR beta chain. The repertoire was sequenced with immunoSEQ multiplex PCR; TCRdb's copy has only in-frame clones and lacks some. This sample has some 350,000 clones, with 88% found just once. The CDR3 covers 13 residues. V dropped 7 bases and J dropped 5 bases, with 15 bases sitting between them. Germline assignment: CDR1 SGDLS and CDR2 YYNGEE. This specimen comes from a study of blood T cell repertoires in COVID-19. The specimen sequenced was PBMCs or T cells enriched from blood (not recorded which). The clonotype comes from a man younger than 45 who had recovered from COVID-19. The rearrangement joins TRBV9 to TRBJ2-5, with a tentative D call TRBD1 (6 bases). CDR3 region: CASGVGAGETQYF. The CDR3 region has the DNA TGTGCCAGCGGTGTGGGGGCCGGGGAGACCCAGTACTTC.